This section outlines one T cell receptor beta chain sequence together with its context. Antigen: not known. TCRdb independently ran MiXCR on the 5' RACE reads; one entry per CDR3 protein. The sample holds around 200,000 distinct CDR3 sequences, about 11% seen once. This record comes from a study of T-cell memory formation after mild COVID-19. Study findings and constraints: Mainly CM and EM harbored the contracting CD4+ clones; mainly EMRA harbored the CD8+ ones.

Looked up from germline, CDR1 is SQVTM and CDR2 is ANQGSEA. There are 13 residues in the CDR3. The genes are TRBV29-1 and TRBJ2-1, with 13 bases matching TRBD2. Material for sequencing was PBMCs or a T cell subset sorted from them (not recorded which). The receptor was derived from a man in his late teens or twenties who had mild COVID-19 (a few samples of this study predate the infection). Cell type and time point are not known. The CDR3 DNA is TGCAGGGCTACTAGCGGGGGGGTGAATGAGCAGTTCTTC. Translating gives CRATSGGVNEQFF.